This TCR beta chain stems from a study of blood T cell repertoires in COVID-19. In the study overall: Italy, Spain and the United States were the sources of the convalescent and acute COVID-19 samples. Sample material is recorded as cDNA or gDNA derived from T cells, B-cell-depleted T cells, or PBMCs.

Method: immunoSEQ multiplex PCR; TCRdb's copy keeps in-frame clones and lacks some. The repertoire has approximately 80,000 clones, approximately 78% of them found once; the top ten carry more than 9%. This clone has only a few counts. CDR3 length: 16 amino acids. The V end lost 0 bases, the J end lost 6 bases, and 15 bases lay between the germline ends. The V gene's germline CDR1 is LNHDA and CDR2 SQIVND (reference sequence). This TCR came from a man aged 60-69 years with acute or convalescent COVID-19. The sequenced sample was peripheral blood. This chain links TRBV19 with TRBJ1-5, with a weak D call TRBD1 (6 bases). CDR3 region: CASSIEGRGQGQPQHF. CDR3 bases: TGTGCCAGTAGTATAGAAGGCAGGGGACAAGGTCAGCCCCAGCATTTT.